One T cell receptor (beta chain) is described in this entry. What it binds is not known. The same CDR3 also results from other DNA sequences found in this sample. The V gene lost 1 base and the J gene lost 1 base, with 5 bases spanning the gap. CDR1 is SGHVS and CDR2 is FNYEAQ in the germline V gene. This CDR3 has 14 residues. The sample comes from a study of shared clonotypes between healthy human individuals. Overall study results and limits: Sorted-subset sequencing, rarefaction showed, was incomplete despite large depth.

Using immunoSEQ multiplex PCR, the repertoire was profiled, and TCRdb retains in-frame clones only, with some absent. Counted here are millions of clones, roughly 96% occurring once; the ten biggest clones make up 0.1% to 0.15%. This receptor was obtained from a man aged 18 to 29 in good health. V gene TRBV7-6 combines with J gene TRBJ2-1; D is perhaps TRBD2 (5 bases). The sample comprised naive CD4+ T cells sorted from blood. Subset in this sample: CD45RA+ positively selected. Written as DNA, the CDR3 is TGTGCCAGCAGCTTAGGCGGGTCCTACAATGAGCAGTTCTTC. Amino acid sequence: CASSLGGSYNEQFF.